The 23 T cell receptor beta chains given below trace back to one sample, sequenced in a study of blood T cell repertoires in COVID-19. Generated by immunoSEQ multiplex PCR, the TCRdb table keeps only in-frame clones and is missing some. The table includes around 97,000 clones, about 90% detected once. Sequenced: peripheral blood. These receptors originate from a woman in her sixties or seventies with acute or convalescent COVID-19.

This clone was seen once. The genes are TRBV7-2 and TRBJ1-2, with D unclear. Germline values: CDR1 SGHTA, CDR2 FQGNSA. CDR3 length: 13 residues. Deletions cut 7 bases from V and 5 bases from J, with 14 bases between. The CDR3 loop is CASIPRGRYGYTF. CDR3 nucleotides: TGTGCCAGCATCCCACGTGGTCGGTATGGCTACACCTTC.

This sequence joins TRBV10-3 and TRBJ1-1; perhaps TRBD1 as D (5 bases). The CDR3 is made up of 14 amino acids. The V gene's germline CDR1 is ENHRY and CDR2 SYGVKD. The germline V and J ends were trimmed by 7 bases and 1 base, with 13 bases remaining between them. The CDR3 nucleotides read TGTGCCATCAAGCCAGGGCGTCAGAACACTGAAGCTTTCTTT. Translated: CAIKPGRQNTEAFF.

The chain uses TRBV24-1 and TRBJ2-1; weak D call: TRBD2 (6 bases). The CDR3 length is 13 residues. The ends were cut back, 4 bases at V and 9 bases at J, with 12 bases in the middle. Per germline, CDR1 KGHDR and CDR2 SFDVKD. The CDR3 loop is CATSEWGDGEQFF. The CDR3 DNA reads TGTGCCACCAGTGAGTGGGGGGACGGTGAGCAGTTCTTC.

The genes are TRBV6-6 and TRBJ2-3, with D perhaps matching TRBD2 (6 bases). Germline loops: CDR1 MNHNY, CDR2 SVGAGI (reference sequence). There are 14 residues in the CDR3. V lost 6 bases and J 1 base, leaving 11 bases between the germline ends. The CDR3 loop is CASRPSAGTDTQYF. Written as DNA, the CDR3 is TGTGCCAGCAGGCCTAGCGCCGGCACAGATACGCAGTATTTT.

The chain has TRBV6-5 and TRBJ1-2; D is possibly TRBD1 (5 bases). The CDR3 loop spans 12 amino acids. V was clipped by 7 bases and J by 8 bases, with 14 bases between them. Germline V CDR1 and CDR2: MNHEY, SVGAGI. CDR3 sequence reads: CASMGGERGYTF. CDR3 sequence (DNA): TGTGCCAGCATGGGGGGAGAACGCGGCTACACCTTC.

V and J are TRBV7-9 and TRBJ1-1, with 9 positions matching TRBD1. Unmatched junction bases numbered 14, after V lost 6 bases and J lost 0 bases. Germline CDR1 reads SEHNR; CDR2 reads FQNEAQ (reference sequence). There are 18 residues in the CDR3. DNA for the CDR3: TGTGCCAGCAGACCCCGCTCCGGGACAGGGATAATGAACACTGAAGCTTTCTTT. Its translation: CASRPRSGTGIMNTEAFF.

The V and J genes are TRBV7-8 and TRBJ1-2, with no clear D. Germline V lookup: CDR1 SGHVS, CDR2 FQNEAQ. This CDR3 is built from 15 residues. Trimming cost V 1 base and J 0 bases, with 9 bases left between them. CDR3 protein: CASSLGNGANYGYTF. DNA of the CDR3: TGTGCCAGCAGCTTAGGTAACGGAGCTAACTATGGCTACACCTTC.

The chain joins TRBV5-1 to TRBJ1-3; D call uncertain. The V gene's germline CDR1 is SGHRS and CDR2 YFSETQ. V was cut by 5 bases and J by 0 bases, with 9 bases left in between. The CDR3 consists of 14 residues. The CDR3, as DNA: TGCGCCAGCAGTCCCAGGCTCTCTGGAAACACCATATATTTT. Translation gives CASSPRLSGNTIYF.

This clone was seen more than once but under ten times. CDR3 sequence reads: CASSQGTDSGNTIYF. The CDR3 nucleotides are TGTGCCAGCAGCCAAGGAACAGACTCTGGAAACACCATATATTTT. The V call is TRBV3-1 (or the pseudogene TRBV3-2), the J call TRBJ1-3; D is unresolved. The CDR3 sequence is 15 residues long. V dropped 1 base and J dropped 0 bases, with 7 bases sitting between them. Looked up from germline, CDR1 is LGHDT and CDR2 is YNNKEL (reference sequence).

The chain employs TRBV29-1 and TRBJ2-2, with D perhaps matching TRBD1 (5 bases). The V gene's germline CDR1 is SQVTM and CDR2 ANQGSEA. The CDR3 is made up of 16 amino acids. V lost 6 bases and J 7 bases, leaving 24 bases between the germline ends. The CDR3 is CSVVGSSQGRGGELFF. The CDR3 nucleotides are TGCAGCGTCGTTGGTTCCTCTCAAGGAAGGGGCGGGGAGCTGTTTTTT.

CDR3 DNA sequence: TGTGCCAGTAGTATCCTCGTAGACACTGAAGCTTTCTTT. Translated, it gives CASSILVDTEAFF. The chain joins TRBV19 to TRBJ1-1; D is unclear. The CDR3 length is 13 residues. Germline CDR1 and CDR2: LNHDA and SQIVND (reference sequence). With 3 bases removed from V and 3 bases from J, the gap between germline ends came to 8 bases.

This rearrangement joins TRBV10-3 to TRBJ1-1, with 10 nucleotides matching TRBD1. The germline V gene encodes CDR1 ENHRY and CDR2 SYGVKD. Trimming cost V 5 bases and J 1 base; bases outside gene matches: 1. The CDR3 is 14 amino acids. The CDR3 loop is CAISRDRGNTEAFF. The CDR3 nucleotides read TGTGCCATCAGTAGGGACAGGGGGAACACTGAAGCTTTCTTT.

V gene TRBV29-1 combines with J gene TRBJ1-2; D is undetermined. From germline, CDR1 is SQVTM and CDR2 ANQGSEA. Trimming stripped 6 bases from V and 7 bases from J, with 18 bases between. This CDR3 spans 13 amino acids. Here the CDR3 reads CSVQGGELFGYTF. DNA for the CDR3: TGCAGCGTGCAAGGAGGCGAGCTGTTTGGCTACACCTTC.

The chain is built from TRBV2 and TRBJ1-6; TRBD1 might be the D (5 bases). V lost 1 base and J 10 bases, leaving 11 bases between the germline ends. This CDR3 is 14 amino acids long. Germline lookup yields CDR1 SNHLY and CDR2 FYNNEI. The CDR3 coding sequence is TGTGCCAGCAGTGAAGGGGGGAGGAGGTCACCCCTCCACTTT. Translating gives CASSEGGRRSPLHF. The full variable domain, rest sourced from reference TRBV2 and TRBJ1-6, is EPEVTQTPSHQVTQMGQEVILRCVPISNHLYFYWYRQILGQKVEFLVSFYNNEISEKSEIFDDQFSVERPDGSNFTLKIRSTKLEDSAMYFCASSEGGRRSPLHFGNGTRLTVT.

The chain employs TRBV7-9 and TRBJ2-7, with a weak D call TRBD1 (5 bases). The CDR3 has 12 amino acids. Germline V lookup: CDR1 SEHNR, CDR2 FQNEAQ (reference sequence). The V end lost 4 bases, the J end lost 5 bases, and 9 bases lay between the germline ends. CDR3 in amino acids: CASSSTVHEQYF. The CDR3 region has the DNA TGTGCCAGCAGCTCGACAGTGCACGAGCAGTACTTC.

The chain uses TRBV3-1 (or the pseudogene TRBV3-2) and TRBJ2-3; no clear D. V was pared by 1 base and J by 0 bases, with 11 bases between. CDR3 length: 16 amino acids. Germline CDR1 reads LGHDT; CDR2 reads YNNKEL (reference sequence). This CDR3 is CASSQGVYGSTDTQYF. In DNA, the CDR3 is TGTGCCAGCAGCCAAGGCGTCTACGGGAGCACAGATACGCAGTATTTT.

V usage is TRBV2 and J usage is TRBJ1-4; D gene ambiguous. Trimming pared 8 bases from V and 7 bases from J, leaving 14 bases between. Germline-derived CDR1 and CDR2 are SNHLY and FYNNEI. The CDR3 length is 13 residues. The CDR3, as DNA: TGTGCCAGCGGAGGGAGAGTCGGTGAAAAACTGTTTTTT. Residues: CASGGRVGEKLFF.

The CDR3: CASNSPGQGWVEQFF. CDR3 DNA sequence: TGTGCCAGCAACTCCCCGGGACAGGGGTGGGTTGAGCAGTTCTTC. The chain employs TRBV6-5 and TRBJ2-1, with TRBD1 matching 10 bases. The CDR3 extends over 15 amino acids. Germline CDR1 is MNHEY and CDR2 is SVGAGI. After removal of 7 bases from V and 9 bases from J, the junction contained 12 bases not matched to a gene.

The chain joins TRBV29-1 to TRBJ1-2; TRBD1 matches 9 bases. Germline values: CDR1 SQVTM, CDR2 ANQGSEA. Unmatched junction bases numbered 14, after V lost 6 bases and J lost 0 bases. CDR3 length equals 17 residues. CDR3: CSVGSAGTGLANYGYTF. CDR3 coding DNA: TGCAGCGTGGGATCCGCCGGGACAGGGCTAGCTAACTATGGCTACACCTTC.

The chain carries TRBV11-3 and TRBJ2-1; 8 bases fit TRBD2. The V gene's germline CDR1 is SGHNT and CDR2 YENEEA. The trim removed 2 bases at V and 10 bases at J, leaving 10 bases unmatched. The CDR3 spans 15 residues. The CDR3, as DNA: TGTGCCAGCAGCTTAACTAGCGGCCCTTGGGGAGAGCAGTTCTTC. Encoded protein: CASSLTSGPWGEQFF.

The gene calls are TRBV29-1 and TRBJ1-3; D is ambiguous. This CDR3 contains 15 residues. Trimming removed 4 bases from V and 3 bases from J, with 16 bases in between. Germline values: CDR1 SQVTM, CDR2 ANQGSEA. In DNA, the CDR3 is TGCAGCGTTGCGGAAGGAGGTCTGGGTGGAAACACCATATATTTT. Its protein is CSVAEGGLGGNTIYF.

This sequence joins TRBV12-3 or TRBV12-4 and TRBJ2-1, with 9 bases matching TRBD2. Germline trimming cut 4 bases from V and 5 bases from J; bases unmatched to any gene: 0. The CDR3 has 13 amino acids. The CDR3 spells CASSWTSDNEQFF. The CDR3 coding sequence is TGTGCCAGCAGTTGGACTAGCGACAATGAGCAGTTCTTC.

The V and J genes are TRBV19 and TRBJ2-1; no clear D gene. This CDR3 is 17 amino acids long. The V gene's germline CDR1 is LNHDA and CDR2 SQIVND (reference sequence). Trimming removed 1 base from V and 2 bases from J, with 15 bases in between. This CDR3 reads CASSIGRWSAPYNEQFF. CDR3 coding DNA: TGTGCCAGTAGTATAGGCCGCTGGAGCGCGCCCTACAATGAGCAGTTCTTC.